The 10 T cell receptor beta chains in this list originate from one sample, sequenced in a study of T-cell reconstitution after alpha-beta-depleted transplantation in children. Construction of the TCRbeta library involved unique molecular identifiers. TCRdb re-derived calls from the PCR reads in MiXCR, one entry per CDR3 protein. Of about 830,000 distinct CDR3 sequences in the sample, approximately 15% were seen once. Sequenced here: PBMCs, mostly from graft donor cells, sampled 360 days after TCRalphabeta/CD19-depleted stem cell transplant. These TCRs come from a male patient between 10 and 17 years old who had a stem cell transplant for acute lymphoblastic leukemia, so the T cells may come from the graft donor.

This clonotype was recorded a few times. The V and J genes are TRBV12-3 or TRBV12-4 and TRBJ2-3, with 7 bases identical to TRBD2. Trimming removed 6 bases from V and 5 bases from J; junction bases left unmatched: 11. This CDR3 is built from 15 residues. The CDR3 bases are TGTGCCAGCAGACTACTAGCGTCGAGGGTAGATACGCAGTATTTT. This codes for CASRLLASRVDTQYF.

The V gene is TRBV20-1, the J gene TRBJ2-5; D not resolved. The CDR3 length is 12 residues. Germline-derived CDR1 and CDR2 are DFQATT and SNEGSKA (reference sequence). V was pared by 4 bases and J by 11 bases, with 17 bases between. The CDR3 nucleotides read TGCAGTGCTACGGTTGGACCCCTCCATCAGTACTTC. Its translation is CSATVGPLHQYF.

The chain combines TRBV5-1 with TRBJ2-3; 10 bases agree with TRBD2. Losses at the gene ends were 2 bases for V and 1 base for J; bases not matched to a gene: 16. The germline V gene has CDR1 SGHRS and CDR2 YFSETQ. The CDR3 has 20 amino acids. As DNA, the CDR3 is TGCGCCAGCAGCTTTCCGCTAGCGGGAGAGGTGTGGGTGCGCACAGATACGCAGTATTTT. It translates to CASSFPLAGEVWVRTDTQYF.

The V gene is TRBV4-2, the J gene TRBJ2-2; 11 bases are a match to TRBD2. V was clipped by 0 bases and J by 4 bases; unmatched bases: 10. The CDR3 length is 19 residues. CDR1 and CDR2 (germline): LGHNA, YNFKEQ. The CDR3 sequence is CASSQEPLLGLAATGELFF. In DNA form, the CDR3 reads TGTGCCAGCAGCCAAGAACCCCTGCTGGGACTAGCGGCCACCGGGGAGCTGTTTTTT.

J is TRBJ2-7 and V is TRBV18; TRBD1 matches at 8 bases. The CDR3 has 15 amino acids. Germline V gene lookup returns CDR1 KGHSH and CDR2 LQKENI. V lost 2 bases, J lost 3 bases, and 6 bases stayed unmatched. The CDR3: CASSPSVTGDYEQYF. The CDR3 DNA reads as TGTGCCAGCTCACCAAGCGTGACAGGGGACTACGAGCAGTACTTC. Supplemented by reference TRBV18 and TRBJ2-7, the full variable domain reads NAGVMQNPRHLVRRRGQEARLRCSPMKGHSHVYWYRQLPEEGLKFMVYLQKENIIDESGMPKERFSAEFPKEGPSILRIQQVVRGDSAAYFCASSPSVTGDYEQYFGPGTRLTVT.

V is TRBV5-1 and J is TRBJ2-2; D uncertain. The CDR3 totals 14 residues. V lost 5 bases to trimming and J lost 0 bases, with 8 bases between them. Germline V gives CDR1 SGHRS, CDR2 YFSETQ. The CDR3 DNA is TGCGCCAGCAGTGCGGAAGCGAACACCGGGGAGCTGTTTTTT. This sequence encodes CASSAEANTGELFF.

The table lists this clonotype with a few counts. The V gene is TRBV20-1, the J gene TRBJ2-7; D is possibly TRBD1 (5 bases). Germline V lookup: CDR1 DFQATT, CDR2 SNEGSKA (reference sequence). CDR3 length equals 16 residues. Trimming pared 2 bases from V and 6 bases from J, leaving 23 bases between. The CDR3 coding sequence is TGCAGTGCTAGAAGGGGTGCCACCGGTGACCTGGGCGAGCAGTACTTC. This gives the protein CSARRGATGDLGEQYF.

The J gene is TRBJ2-5, the V gene TRBV20-1; TRBD2 agrees at 8 bases. The CDR3 runs to 15 residues. V lost 2 bases to trimming and J lost 4 bases; unmatched junction nucleotides: 9. CDR1 and CDR2 from the germline V gene are DFQATT and SNEGSKA (reference sequence). CDR3 loop: CSARSTGGPPETQYF. The CDR3 DNA is TGCAGTGCTAGATCGACGGGAGGGCCCCCAGAGACCCAGTACTTC.

The chain recombines TRBV29-1 with TRBJ1-2; TRBD1 is a possible D gene (6 bases). The V end was cut by 1 base, the J end by 2 bases, with 8 bases between. Germline CDR1 SQVTM, CDR2 ANQGSEA. This CDR3 spans 13 amino acids. CDR3 sequence reads: CSVEGTENYGYTF. As DNA, the CDR3 is TGCAGCGTTGAAGGGACAGAAAACTATGGCTACACCTTC.

This chain links TRBV2 with TRBJ1-1; D is perhaps TRBD1 (5 bases). Trimming shortened V by 5 bases and J by 1 base, and 17 bases separated the two germline ends. The CDR3 length is 16 residues. CDR1 and CDR2 (germline): SNHLY, FYNNEI. This chain's CDR3 is CASSRETHRRNTEAFF. DNA of the CDR3: TGTGCCAGCAGTCGCGAAACCCACAGGAGGAACACTGAAGCTTTCTTT. Variable domain in full (rest from reference TRBV2 and TRBJ1-1): EPEVTQTPSHQVTQMGQEVILRCVPISNHLYFYWYRQILGQKVEFLVSFYNNEISEKSEIFDDQFSVERPDGSNFTLKIRSTKLEDSAMYFCASSRETHRRNTEAFFGQGTRLTVV.